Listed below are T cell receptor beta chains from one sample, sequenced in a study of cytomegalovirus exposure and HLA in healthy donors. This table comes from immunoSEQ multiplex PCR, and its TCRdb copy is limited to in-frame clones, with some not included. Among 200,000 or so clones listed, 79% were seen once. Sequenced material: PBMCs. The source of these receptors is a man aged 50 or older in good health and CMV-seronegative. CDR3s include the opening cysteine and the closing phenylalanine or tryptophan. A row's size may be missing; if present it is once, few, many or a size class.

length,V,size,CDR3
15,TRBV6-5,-,CASRRQGAVTGELFF
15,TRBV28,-,CASKGQKNSNQPQHF
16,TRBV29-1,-,CSVEGGRDRGSYRQFF
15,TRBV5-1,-,CASTPRTAVNTEAFF
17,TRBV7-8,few,CASSSQRTGTKMDTQYF
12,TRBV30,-,CAWGRRDYEQYF
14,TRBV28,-,CASSLAPGRDTIYF
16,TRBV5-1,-,CASSSQVAGASYEQYF
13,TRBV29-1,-,CSVEDRNRGGYTF
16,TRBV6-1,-,CASSEADRGYGQPQHF
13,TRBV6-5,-,CASRVHSSYEQYF
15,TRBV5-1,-,CASSLTTSGYYEQYF
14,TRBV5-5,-,CASTLAPYTDTQYF
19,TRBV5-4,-,CASSLTGVAVGGSTDTQYF
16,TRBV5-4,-,CASSLDPGTVKETQYF
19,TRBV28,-,CASSSPGSGRGNAYNEQFF
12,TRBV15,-,CATSRDFQPQHF
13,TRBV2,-,CASSWGQTYEQYF
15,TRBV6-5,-,CASSPQQGALYEQYF
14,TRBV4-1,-,CASSQLSMNTEAFF
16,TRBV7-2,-,CASSPNRLAGEETQYF
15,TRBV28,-,CASSFGTASNQPQHF
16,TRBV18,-,CASSLGDRVSSGGYTF
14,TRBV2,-,CASRRDVRNYGYTF
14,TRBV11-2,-,CASSLGQGAGELFF
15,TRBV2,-,CASSLTGSNTGELFF
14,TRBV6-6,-,CASSYSTETYEQYF
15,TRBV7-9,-,CASSLAHGSAYEQYF
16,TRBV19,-,CASSTPGLDYTGELFF
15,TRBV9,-,CASSVAGADYNEQFF
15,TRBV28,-,CASSNPAGANYGYTF
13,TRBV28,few,CASSKDLTDTQYF
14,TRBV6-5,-,CASRLGGERDIQYF
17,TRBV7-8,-,CASSSLLGTSSSYEQYF
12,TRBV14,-,CASSLYTYEQYF
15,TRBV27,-,CASAGTGGGKNIQYF
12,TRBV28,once,CASTIQNNEQFF
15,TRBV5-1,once,CASSLDGDGGQPQHF
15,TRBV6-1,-,CASRGGQGASQPQHF
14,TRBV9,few,CASSGGGSGNTIYF
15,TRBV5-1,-,CASSLGHAGNTEAFF
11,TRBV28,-,CASSSPSEQYF
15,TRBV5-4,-,CASSLGGTRNEKLFF
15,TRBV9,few,CASSGGLARNNEQFF
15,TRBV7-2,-,CASSSGREKTDTQYF
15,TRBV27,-,CASSPRQGLGYGYTF